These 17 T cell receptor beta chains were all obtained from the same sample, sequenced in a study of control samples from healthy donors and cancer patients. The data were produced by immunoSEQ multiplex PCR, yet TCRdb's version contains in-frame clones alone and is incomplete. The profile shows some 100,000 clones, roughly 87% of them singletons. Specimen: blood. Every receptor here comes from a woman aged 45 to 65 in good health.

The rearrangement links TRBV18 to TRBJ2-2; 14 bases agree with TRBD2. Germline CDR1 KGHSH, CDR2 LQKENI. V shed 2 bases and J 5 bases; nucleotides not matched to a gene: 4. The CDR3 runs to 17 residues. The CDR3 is CASSPSGLAGGTGELFF. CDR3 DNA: TGTGCCAGCTCACCAAGTGGACTAGCGGGAGGAACCGGGGAGCTGTTTTTT.

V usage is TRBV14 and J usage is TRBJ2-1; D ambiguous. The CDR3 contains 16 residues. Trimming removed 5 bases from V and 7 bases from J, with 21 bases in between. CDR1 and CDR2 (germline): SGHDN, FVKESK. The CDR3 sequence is CASSLPIAAGRNEQFF. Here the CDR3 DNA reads TGTGCCAGCAGCTTACCAATCGCAGCAGGCAGGAATGAGCAGTTCTTC.

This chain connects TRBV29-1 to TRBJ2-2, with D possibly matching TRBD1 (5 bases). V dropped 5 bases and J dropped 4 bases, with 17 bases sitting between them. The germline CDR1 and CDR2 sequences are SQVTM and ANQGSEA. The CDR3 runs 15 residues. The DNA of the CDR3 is TGCAGCGTTAAGGGTAGGGGATGGGGCACCGGGGAGCTGTTTTTT. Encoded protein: CSVKGRGWGTGELFF.

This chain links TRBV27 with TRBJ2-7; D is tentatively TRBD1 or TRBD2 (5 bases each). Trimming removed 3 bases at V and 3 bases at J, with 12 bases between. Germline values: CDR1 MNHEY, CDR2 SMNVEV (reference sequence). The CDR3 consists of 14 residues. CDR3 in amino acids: CASSLGQRGYEQYF. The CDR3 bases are TGTGCCAGCAGTTTGGGGCAGAGGGGCTACGAGCAGTACTTC.

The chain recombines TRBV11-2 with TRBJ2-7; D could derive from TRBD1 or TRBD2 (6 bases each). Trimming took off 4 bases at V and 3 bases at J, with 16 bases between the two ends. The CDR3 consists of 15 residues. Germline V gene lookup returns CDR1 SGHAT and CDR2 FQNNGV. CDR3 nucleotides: TGTGCCAGCAGCTCCGTTCGGGGGCAGAACTACGAGCAGTACGTC. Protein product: CASSSVRGQNYEQYV.

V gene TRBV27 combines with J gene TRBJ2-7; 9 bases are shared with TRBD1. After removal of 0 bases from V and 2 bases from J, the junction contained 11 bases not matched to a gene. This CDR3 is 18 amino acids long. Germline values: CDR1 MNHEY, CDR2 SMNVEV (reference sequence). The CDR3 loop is CASSLSYPGQGQPYEQYF. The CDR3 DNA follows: TGTGCCAGCAGTTTATCGTACCCTGGACAGGGGCAACCCTACGAGCAGTACTTC.

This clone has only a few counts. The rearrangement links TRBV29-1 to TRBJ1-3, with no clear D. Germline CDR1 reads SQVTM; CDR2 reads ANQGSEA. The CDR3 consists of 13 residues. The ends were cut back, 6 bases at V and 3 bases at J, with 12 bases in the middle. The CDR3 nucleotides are TGCAGCGTGACACGTGGAGATGGAAACACCATATATTTT. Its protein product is CSVTRGDGNTIYF.

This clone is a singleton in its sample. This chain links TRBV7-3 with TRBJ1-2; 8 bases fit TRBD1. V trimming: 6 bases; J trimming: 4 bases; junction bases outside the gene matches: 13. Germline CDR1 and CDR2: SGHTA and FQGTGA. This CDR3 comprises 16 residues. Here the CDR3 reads CASRAGQGLSGYGYTF. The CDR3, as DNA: TGTGCCAGCAGAGCAGGACAGGGACTGTCGGGCTATGGCTACACCTTC.

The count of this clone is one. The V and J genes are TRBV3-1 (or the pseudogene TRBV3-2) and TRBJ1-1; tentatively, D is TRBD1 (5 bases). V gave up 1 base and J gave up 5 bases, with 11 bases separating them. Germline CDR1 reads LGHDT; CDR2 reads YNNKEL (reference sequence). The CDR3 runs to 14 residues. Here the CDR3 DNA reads TGTGCCAGCAGCCAAGCAGCGGGGCTGACTGAAGCTTTCTTT. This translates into CASSQAAGLTEAFF.

The CDR3 reads CASSEEVTYSNQPQHF. The CDR3 DNA reads as TGTGCCAGCAGTGAAGAGGTCACCTATAGCAATCAGCCCCAGCATTTT. This chain joins TRBV6-1 and TRBJ1-5; D is unresolved. Trimming took 1 base from V and 0 from J, leaving 10 bases between them. This CDR3 contains 16 residues. Germline CDR1 and CDR2: MNHNS and SASEGT.

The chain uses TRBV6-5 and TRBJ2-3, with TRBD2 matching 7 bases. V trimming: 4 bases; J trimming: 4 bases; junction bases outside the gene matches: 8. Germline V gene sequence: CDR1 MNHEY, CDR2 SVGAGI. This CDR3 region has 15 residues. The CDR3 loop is CASSSDLLAADTQYF. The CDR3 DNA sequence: TGTGCCAGCAGTTCGGACCTCCTAGCGGCAGATACGCAGTATTTT.

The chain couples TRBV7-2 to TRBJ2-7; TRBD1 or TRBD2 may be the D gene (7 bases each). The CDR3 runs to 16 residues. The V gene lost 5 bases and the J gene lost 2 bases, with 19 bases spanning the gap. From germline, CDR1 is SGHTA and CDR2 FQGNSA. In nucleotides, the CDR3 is TGTGCCAGCAGCCGGGAGGAGGGGGCGGCTGCCTACGAGCAGTACTTC. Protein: CASSREEGAAAYEQYF.

CDR3 nucleotide sequence: TGCGCCAGCAGCCAAGAACCAGCGGGAACTAGCACAGATACGCAGTATTTT. Residues: CASSQEPAGTSTDTQYF. The gene calls are TRBV4-3 and TRBJ2-3; 7 nucleotides match TRBD2. V was pared by 0 bases and J by 0 bases, with 6 bases of the junction left unmatched. Germline V lookup: CDR1 LGHNA, CDR2 YSLEER. This CDR3 has 17 amino acids.

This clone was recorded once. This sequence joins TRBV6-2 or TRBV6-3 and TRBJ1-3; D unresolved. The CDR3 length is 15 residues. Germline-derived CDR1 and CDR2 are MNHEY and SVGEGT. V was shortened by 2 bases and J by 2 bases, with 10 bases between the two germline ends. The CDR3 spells CASSYVGNAGNTIYF. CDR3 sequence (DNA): TGTGCCAGCAGTTACGTCGGGAACGCTGGAAACACCATATATTTT.

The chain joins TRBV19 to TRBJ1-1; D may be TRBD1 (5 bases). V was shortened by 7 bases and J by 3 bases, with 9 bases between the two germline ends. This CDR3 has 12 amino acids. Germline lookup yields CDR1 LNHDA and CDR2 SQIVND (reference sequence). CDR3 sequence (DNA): TGTGCCAGTATTGGGGGATACACTGAAGCTTTCTTT. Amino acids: CASIGGYTEAFF.

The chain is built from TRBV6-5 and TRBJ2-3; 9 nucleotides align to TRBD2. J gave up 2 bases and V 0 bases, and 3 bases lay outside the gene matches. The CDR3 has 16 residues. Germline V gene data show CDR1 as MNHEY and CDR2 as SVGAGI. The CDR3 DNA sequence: TGTGCCAGCAGTTACTCAGCTAGCGGGGACACAGATACGCAGTATTTT. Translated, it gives CASSYSASGDTDTQYF.

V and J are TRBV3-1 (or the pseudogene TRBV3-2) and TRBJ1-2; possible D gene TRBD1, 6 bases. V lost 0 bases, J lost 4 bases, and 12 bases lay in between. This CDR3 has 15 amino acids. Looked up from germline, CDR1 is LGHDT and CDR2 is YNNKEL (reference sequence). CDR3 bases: TGTGCCAGCAGCCAAGATTACCAGGGGTTCTATGGCTACACCTTC. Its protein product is CASSQDYQGFYGYTF.